This T cell receptor beta chain was sequenced in a study of human T cells and chemical hapten exposure. Findings of the study overall: PT1 expanded TCR counts and patch test score correlated positively.

From germline, CDR1 is SGHAT and CDR2 FQNNGV. V dropped 8 bases and J dropped 1; count of bases not matched to a gene: 8. The CDR3 consists of 15 residues. This clonotype was detected only a few times. Its specificity is unknown. Each CDR3 protein gets one entry after TCRdb re-called the RACE reads with MiXCR. The data hold 180,000 or so distinct CDR3 sequences, with more than 14% observed a single time. The time point denotes: patch test 1, 2 weeks after DPC sensitization. Treatment meaning: therapeutic diphenylcyclopropenone sensitization with weekly scalp DPC. J is TRBJ2-5 and V is TRBV11-2; 9 bases match TRBD1. The origin of this receptor is a woman under 40 with alopecia areata. Some clones in this sample may be carry-over from other donors' samples. Source: whole blood, taken in connection with sensitization to the hapten diphenylcyclopropenone (DPC). Written as DNA, the CDR3 is TGTGCCAGCCGACGGGACAGGGCCCTCCAAGAGACCCAGTACTTC. Residues: CASRRDRALQETQYF.